This T cell receptor (beta chain) was identified in a study of Graves' ophthalmopathy and Graves' hyperthyroidism. Hyperthyroidism cases were recent diagnoses of under 2 months' duration in people aged 18 to 65. The CDR3 totals 15 residues. Trimming took off 0 bases at V and 3 bases at J, with 12 bases between the two ends. Germline V gene lookup returns CDR1 ENHRY and CDR2 SYGVKD. This clonotype was seen repeatedly, ten times or more. Its antigen remains unidentified. Amplification from RNA transcripts yielded the TCR beta CDR3 regions. The library came from an HTBI-primed first-round RT-PCR and a second-round multiplex PCR. A single record per CDR3 protein comes from TCRdb applying MiXCR to the multiplex PCR reads. The sample holds over a million distinct CDR3 sequences, less than 45% seen once. Overall study findings and caveats: The model's ophthalmopathy progression predictions had around 67% sensitivity and 72.22% specificity. A classifier, a 13-signature model, separated ophthalmopathy from stable hyperthyroidism with nearly 90% sensitivity and about 81% specificity.

The origin of this receptor is an adult man with Graves' hyperthyroidism. Sequencing input: peripheral blood or thyroid tissue (not recorded which). The chain joins TRBV10-3 to TRBJ2-7, with D perhaps TRBD1 (7 bases). The chain's CDR3 is CAISESAGQYYEQYF. The CDR3 DNA is TGTGCCATCAGTGAGTCGGCGGGACAGTACTACGAGCAGTACTTC.